Below, 5 T cell receptor beta chains from the same sample are listed, as sequenced in a study of T cell repertoires in cytomegalovirus infection. TCRdb reanalysed the reads using MiXCR and keeps one entry per CDR3 protein. The sample carries about 920,000 distinct CDR3 sequences, around 29% recorded once. No antigen is known for these receptors. The sequencing used cultured CD8+ T cells from PBMCs, collected from culture after CMV antigen stimulation. The source is a human donor in good health (CMV status not recorded). Some clones in this sample may be carry-over from other donors' samples.

V and J are TRBV6-2 or TRBV6-3 and TRBJ2-7; a weak D match, TRBD1 (5 bases). The CDR3 totals 15 residues. The V gene's germline CDR1 is MNHEY and CDR2 SVGEGT. Trimming left V 0 bases short and J 1 base short, with 10 bases between. CDR3 loop: CASSYSSGKSYEQYV. In DNA form, the CDR3 reads TGTGCCAGCAGTTACTCATCAGGGAAATCCTACGAGCAGTACGTC.

In its sample, this clonotype was seen a few times. This sequence joins TRBV19 and TRBJ1-2; D remains unclear. This CDR3 contains 13 residues. The germline V gene has CDR1 LNHDA and CDR2 SQIVND (reference sequence). With 3 bases removed from V and 5 bases from J, the gap between germline ends came to 10 bases. Here the CDR3 reads CASSIGLYYGYTF. Written as DNA, the CDR3 is TGTGCCAGTAGTATTGGACTTTATTATGGCTACACCTTC.

This clonotype occurred many times. CDR3 sequence reads: CASSDRQVLSTDTQYF. CDR3 coding DNA: TGTGCCAGCAGCGACCGACAGGTCCTTAGCACAGATACGCAGTATTTT. The chain employs TRBV7-2 and TRBJ2-3, with a weak D call TRBD1 (6 bases). Germline V gene sequence: CDR1 SGHTA, CDR2 FQGNSA. The CDR3 is made up of 16 amino acids. V lost 5 bases and J 0 bases, leaving 15 bases between the germline ends.

Only a few counts were recorded for this clonotype. Germline and junction disagree at one end, which may indicate a read error. V gene TRBV19 combines with J gene TRBJ1-2; no reliable D call. CDR1 is LNHDA and CDR2 is SQIVND in the germline V gene (reference sequence). CDR3 length: 14 residues. CDR3 sequence: CASSIWRVSYGFTF. CDR3 sequence (DNA): TGTGCCAGTAGTATTTGGCGGGTATCATATGGCTTCACCTTC.

V usage is TRBV7-9 and J usage is TRBJ2-6; D is undetermined. This CDR3 has 14 amino acids. CDR1 SEHNR and CDR2 FQNEAQ come from the germline V gene (reference sequence). The ends were cut back, 8 bases at V and 0 bases at J, with 8 bases in the middle. CDR3 protein: CASLFSSGANVLTF. In nucleotides, the CDR3 is TGTGCCAGCTTATTCAGCTCTGGGGCCAACGTCCTGACTTTC.